Below, 30 T cell receptor beta chains from the same sample are listed, as sequenced in a study of cytomegalovirus exposure and HLA in healthy donors (dated by TCRdb to the late 2010s). The library was built by means of the immunoSEQ multiplex PCR assay. The multiplex PCR relied on a mix of 60 forward primers for TCR Vbeta segments and 13 reverse primers for TCR Jbeta segments. TCRdb obtained this table from immuneACCESS and retained in-frame rearrangements with V and J assigned. These tables miss some clones; where compared with another copy, unresolved V genes account for less than half of the shortfall, and the remainder is unexplained. The sample includes about 150,000 clones, with around 70% observed a single time. Around 2.2% of the sample belongs to the ten largest clones. Sequenced: PBMCs. These TCRs come from a man in his forties or fifties in good health and CMV-seronegative.

The chain employs TRBV14 and TRBJ2-7, with 9 bases aligning to TRBD1. Losses at the gene ends were 5 bases for V and 6 bases for J; bases not matched to a gene: 8. Germline V CDR1 and CDR2: SGHDN, FVKESK. CDR3 length: 14 residues. The CDR3 spells CASSRGSTGGEQYF. In DNA form, the CDR3 reads TGTGCCAGCAGCAGGGGTTCGACAGGGGGCGAGCAGTACTTC.

The chain is built from TRBV6-5 and TRBJ1-2, with 7 nucleotides matching TRBD1. Per germline, CDR1 MNHEY and CDR2 SVGAGI. The CDR3 has 15 amino acids. The V and J ends lost 7 bases and 5 bases, in that order; junction bases with no gene match: 13. CDR3 residues: CASILRRGDRYGYTF. DNA of the CDR3: TGTGCCAGCATCTTAAGGAGAGGGGACAGATATGGCTACACCTTC.

V is TRBV15 and J is TRBJ2-3; 7 bases are shared with TRBD1. This CDR3 is 15 amino acids long. After removal of 2 bases from V and 0 bases from J, the junction contained 2 bases not matched to a gene. CDR1 LNHNV and CDR2 YYDKDF come from the germline V gene (reference sequence). As DNA, the CDR3 is TGTGCCACCAGCAGACGACAGGGTAGCACAGATACGCAGTATTTT. Protein sequence: CATSRRQGSTDTQYF.

The rearrangement links TRBV18 to TRBJ2-7; 8 bases are shared with TRBD1. Germline V gene sequence: CDR1 KGHSH, CDR2 LQKENI. CDR3 length: 16 amino acids. Germline trimming cut 3 bases from V and 0 bases from J; bases unmatched to any gene: 7. This CDR3 reads CASSPDQGASSYEQYF. CDR3 coding DNA: TGTGCCAGCTCACCGGACCAGGGGGCGAGCTCCTACGAGCAGTACTTC.

This clone showed up just once. The V gene is TRBV5-6, the J gene TRBJ2-1, with 9 bases lining up with TRBD1. This CDR3 is 15 amino acids long. Trimming at V came to 2 bases and at J to 7 bases, leaving 7 bases not matched to a gene. CDR1 SGHDT and CDR2 YYEEEE come from the germline V gene. The CDR3: CASSFGGQGWNEQFF. CDR3 nucleotides: TGTGCCAGCAGCTTTGGGGGACAGGGCTGGAATGAGCAGTTCTTC.

The chain recombines TRBV7-6 with TRBJ2-1; possible D gene TRBD2, 7 bases. From germline, CDR1 is SGHVS and CDR2 FNYEAQ. The germline V and J ends were trimmed by 0 bases and 6 bases, with 12 bases remaining between them. The CDR3 has 15 amino acids. The CDR3 loop is CASSLAGGPSNEQFF. DNA of the CDR3: TGTGCCAGCAGCTTAGCGGGGGGGCCTTCCAATGAGCAGTTCTTC.

The chain combines TRBV4-3 with TRBJ2-7, with 10 bases that match TRBD1. The J segment lost 3 bases and the V segment lost 3 bases, leaving 8 bases of the junction unmatched. Germline V lookup: CDR1 LGHNA, CDR2 YSLEER. This CDR3 has 16 amino acids. CDR3 amino acids: CASSHHRTGGSYEQYF. CDR3 coding DNA: TGCGCCAGCAGCCACCACCGGACAGGGGGTAGCTACGAGCAGTACTTC.

This clone has only a few counts. The chain couples TRBV15 to TRBJ2-5, with 8 bases that match TRBD2. The J call may be incorrect, as the DNA end agrees better with TRBJ2-7. CDR1 and CDR2 from the germline V gene are LNHNV and YYDKDF (reference sequence). This CDR3 has 14 residues. The CDR3 DNA follows: TGTGCCACCAGCAGCGGGAGGGCCTCCTACGAGCAGTACTTC. This codes for CATSSGRASYEQYF.

The gene calls are TRBV4-2 and TRBJ1-2; no reliable D call. Germline V gives CDR1 LGHNA, CDR2 YNFKEQ. This CDR3 has 11 residues. With 6 bases removed from V and 4 bases from J, the gap between germline ends came to 6 bases. The CDR3 region is CASRGTYGYTF. CDR3 bases: TGTGCCAGCAGGGGCACCTATGGCTACACCTTC.

This clone came up once. The DNA for the CDR3 is TGTGCCAGCAGCTTACAGGGAGGCACTGAAGCTTTCTTT. Protein: CASSLQGGTEAFF. The chain has TRBV7-2 and TRBJ1-1; maybe TRBD1 (5 bases). The germline CDR1 and CDR2 sequences are SGHTA and FQGNSA. There are 13 residues in the CDR3. V lost 2 bases and J 4 bases, leaving 8 bases between the germline ends.

The J gene is TRBJ2-7, the V gene TRBV30; no clear D. Deletions cut 5 bases from V and 10 bases from J, with 21 bases between. Germline CDR1 is GTSNPN and CDR2 is SVGIG (reference sequence). This CDR3 has 13 residues. CDR3 coding DNA: TGTGCCTGGGCCTGGAGAAGCCCCATCGGTCAGTACTTC. The encoded protein is CAWAWRSPIGQYF. Full variable domain (remainder filled in from reference TRBV30 and TRBJ2-7): SQTIHQWPATLVQPVGSPLSLECTVEGTSNPNLYWYRQAAGRGLQLLFYSVGIGQISSEVPQNLSASRPQDRQFILSSKKLLLSDSGFYLCAWAWRSPIGQYFGPGTRLTVT.

J is TRBJ2-7 and V is TRBV19; 7 bases map to TRBD1. The V gene's germline CDR1 is LNHDA and CDR2 SQIVND (reference sequence). J lost 3 bases, V lost 4 bases, and 9 bases had no gene match. The CDR3 has 15 amino acids. As DNA, the CDR3 is TGTGCCAGTAGTACCCTTAGAGGGGGCGACTACGAGCAGTACTTC. This gives the protein CASSTLRGGDYEQYF.

The rearrangement uses TRBV7-2 and TRBJ2-1; 8 bases align to TRBD2. This CDR3 comprises 12 residues. The germline gives CDR1 SGHTA, CDR2 FQGNSA. Unmatched junction bases numbered 3, after V lost 5 bases and J lost 9 bases. DNA for the CDR3: TGTGCCAGCAGCCCCAGCGGGGGTGAGCAGTTCTTC. Translating gives CASSPSGGEQFF. Full variable domain (missing parts from reference TRBV7-2 and TRBJ2-1): GAGVSQSPSNKVTEKGKDVELRCDPISGHTALYWYRQSLGQGLEFLIYFQGNSAPDKSGLPSDRFSAERTGGSVSTLTIQRTQQEDSAVYLCASSPSGGEQFFGPGTRLTVL.

This clone was counted once. The chain uses TRBV19 and TRBJ2-5, with 10 bases matching TRBD2. Trimming removed 3 bases from V and 5 bases from J; junction bases left unmatched: 3. Germline assignment: CDR1 LNHDA and CDR2 SQIVND (reference sequence). The CDR3 runs to 14 residues. The CDR3 bases are TGTGCCAGTAGTATTGATAGCGGGGGGGAGACCCAGTACTTC. Translation: CASSIDSGGETQYF.

The chain joins TRBV9 to TRBJ2-1, with 11 nucleotides matching TRBD2. V trimming: 3 bases; J trimming: 4 bases; junction bases outside the gene matches: 0. Germline values: CDR1 SGDLS, CDR2 YYNGEE. This CDR3 comprises 14 residues. This CDR3 is CASSGLAGYNEQFF. CDR3 nucleotide sequence: TGTGCCAGCAGCGGACTAGCGGGGTACAATGAGCAGTTCTTC.

The chain recombines TRBV18 with TRBJ2-7; D is perhaps TRBD1 (5 bases). Trimming pared 6 bases from V and 2 bases from J, leaving 20 bases between. The CDR3 consists of 16 residues. Germline loops: CDR1 KGHSH, CDR2 LQKENI. CDR3 DNA: TGTGCCAGCTCTGAATTCGGACAAGGCTCTCCCTACGAGCAGTACTTC. It is translated as CASSEFGQGSPYEQYF.

J is TRBJ2-3 and V is TRBV10-2, with 9 bases identical to TRBD2. Germline values: CDR1 WSHSY, CDR2 SAAADI. Trimming cost V 6 bases and J 3 bases; bases outside gene matches: 7. The CDR3 runs to 15 residues. The CDR3 is CASREIAGETDTQYF. The CDR3 coding sequence is TGCGCCAGCAGAGAAATAGCGGGGGAAACAGATACGCAGTATTTT.

Only one count was recorded for this clone. The genes are TRBV21-1 and TRBJ2-5; the table's D call, TRBD2, has no DNA check behind it. TRBV21-1 counts as a pseudogene. There are 18 residues in the CDR3. CDR3 residues: CASSNRPTSGVTQETQYF. In DNA, the CDR3 is TGTGCCAGCAGCAACAGACCCACTAGCGGGGTTACCCAAGAGACCCAGTACTTC.

The chain joins TRBV30 to TRBJ1-2; TRBD1 is a possible D gene (6 bases). The germline CDR1 and CDR2 sequences are GTSNPN and SVGIG (reference sequence). Trimming removed 5 bases at V and 6 bases at J, with 25 bases between. CDR3 length equals 16 residues. The CDR3 sequence is CAWSGPGGGLQDGYTF. Here the CDR3 DNA reads TGTGCCTGGTCCGGACCGGGGGGGGGCTTACAGGATGGCTACACCTTC.

The chain employs TRBV2 and TRBJ2-3; 8 positions agree with TRBD2. The trim removed 6 bases at V and 5 bases at J, leaving 10 bases unmatched. Germline V CDR1 and CDR2: SNHLY, FYNNEI. The CDR3 has 15 residues. CDR3: CASRRGGGFLDTQYF. The CDR3 nucleotides are TGTGCCAGCAGGAGGGGCGGGGGGTTTTTAGATACGCAGTATTTT.

The chain couples TRBV7-9 to TRBJ2-1; unclear D gene. CDR1 is SEHNR, CDR2 FQNEAQ, per germline (reference sequence). The V end lost 3 bases, the J end lost 10 bases, and 16 bases lay between the germline ends. The length of the CDR3 is 14 residues. In DNA form, the CDR3 reads TGTGCCAGCAGCTTTACCATGGCTAGTAGCGAGCAGTTCTTC. Translating gives CASSFTMASSEQFF.

J is TRBJ1-5 and V is TRBV6-1; 8 positions agree with TRBD1. J gave up 3 bases and V 8 bases, and 9 bases lay outside the gene matches. The CDR3 consists of 15 residues. CDR1 MNHNS and CDR2 SASEGT come from the germline V gene. CDR3 protein: CASGLPGQVNQPQHF. CDR3 DNA: TGTGCCAGCGGGCTTCCGGGACAGGTCAATCAGCCCCAGCATTTT.

V and J are TRBV4-3 and TRBJ2-1, with 8 bases lining up with TRBD2. The trim removed 0 bases at V and 6 bases at J, leaving 16 bases unmatched. Germline CDR1 LGHNA, CDR2 YSLEER. The CDR3 has 19 amino acids. The CDR3 DNA reads as TGCGCCAGCAGCCAAGATAGGGCTAGCGGGTTCAGTTTCGCCAATGAGCAGTTCTTC. This translates into CASSQDRASGFSFANEQFF.

This clone was seen a handful of times. The rearrangement uses TRBV19 and TRBJ1-2; TRBD1 is a possible D gene (5 bases). Germline values: CDR1 LNHDA, CDR2 SQIVND (reference sequence). V gave up 1 base and J gave up 1 base, with 10 bases separating them. This CDR3 comprises 15 residues. The CDR3 is CASSIVQGDNYGYTF. The CDR3 nucleotides read TGTGCCAGTAGTATAGTCCAGGGTGATAACTATGGCTACACCTTC.

The chain links TRBV6-1 to TRBJ2-3; D gene unclear. Germline values: CDR1 MNHNS, CDR2 SASEGT. This CDR3 contains 14 residues. Trimming pared 3 bases from V and 1 base from J, leaving 8 bases between. The chain's CDR3 is CASSESGRTDTQYF. In DNA form, the CDR3 reads TGTGCCAGCAGTGAGTCTGGCCGCACAGATACGCAGTATTTT.

V usage is TRBV6-5 and J usage is TRBJ2-7; D is perhaps TRBD1 (5 bases). V lost 6 bases and J 3 bases, leaving 12 bases between the germline ends. This CDR3 is built from 13 residues. Germline values: CDR1 MNHEY, CDR2 SVGAGI. Written as DNA, the CDR3 is TGTGCCAGCAGCTCCGACAGCCACTACGAGCAGTACTTC. Amino acid sequence: CASSSDSHYEQYF.

CDR3 DNA sequence: TGCGCCAGCAGCCATCGGACTAGCGGTTCCTCCTACAATGAGCAGTTCTTC. Its protein is CASSHRTSGSSYNEQFF. J is TRBJ2-1 and V is TRBV5-1, with 10 bases fitting TRBD2. Germline CDR1 reads SGHRS; CDR2 reads YFSETQ. V lost 4 bases to trimming and J lost 0 bases; unmatched junction nucleotides: 7. The length of the CDR3 is 17 residues.

CDR3: CASRGLAGVYEQYF. CDR3 coding DNA: TGTGCCAGCAGGGGACTAGCGGGAGTCTACGAGCAGTACTTC. This rearrangement joins TRBV6-5 to TRBJ2-7; TRBD2 agrees at 14 bases. The CDR3 contains 14 residues. Trimming took 6 bases from V and 3 from J; bases not matched to a gene: 1. Germline V gene sequence: CDR1 MNHEY, CDR2 SVGAGI.

The chain recombines TRBV7-9 with TRBJ2-7; 13 nucleotides agree with TRBD2. CDR3 size: 15 residues. V trimming: 5 bases; J trimming: 4 bases; junction bases outside the gene matches: 5. The germline CDR1 and CDR2 sequences are SEHNR and FQNEAQ (reference sequence). CDR3 sequence: CASSPRTSGSYEQYF. The CDR3 coding sequence is TGTGCCAGCAGCCCAAGGACTAGCGGGAGTTACGAGCAGTACTTC.

V usage is TRBV5-1 and J usage is TRBJ1-4; 11 nucleotides agree with TRBD1. Per germline, CDR1 SGHRS and CDR2 YFSETQ. The J segment lost 5 bases and the V segment lost 6 bases, leaving 3 bases of the junction unmatched. The CDR3 contains 14 residues. CDR3 sequence reads: CASTRDRGNEKLFF. The CDR3 DNA reads TGCGCCAGCACCCGGGACAGGGGGAATGAAAAACTGTTTTTT.